The 15 T cell receptor beta chains below all came from one sample that was sequenced in a study of shared clonotypes between healthy human individuals. The repertoire was sequenced with immunoSEQ multiplex PCR; TCRdb's copy has only in-frame clones and lacks some. The repertoire holds more than 400,000 clones, almost 97% seen once, with about 0.064% in the top ten. Sequencing used naive CD4+ T cells sorted from blood. Subset noted: CD45RA+ positively selected. The origin of the receptors is a woman aged 30 to 39 in good health.

The chain uses TRBV9 and TRBJ1-4, with a possible D match to TRBD1 (5 bases). The V end was cut by 0 bases, the J end by 3 bases, with 12 bases between. Germline CDR1 and CDR2: SGDLS and YYNGEE. This CDR3 has 16 amino acids. The CDR3 is CASSVGPQGSNEKLFF. The CDR3, as DNA: TGTGCCAGCAGCGTAGGCCCCCAGGGATCTAATGAAAAACTGTTTTTT.

The rearrangement uses TRBV19 and TRBJ1-1; no definite D call. The V end was cut by 4 bases, the J end by 1 base, with 13 bases between. CDR1 is LNHDA, CDR2 SQIVND, per germline (reference sequence). The CDR3 is 15 residues long. CDR3 in DNA: TGTGCCAGTAGTACTCCCGGAGCTACGAACACTGAAGCTTTCTTT. This sequence encodes CASSTPGATNTEAFF.

This sequence joins TRBV5-1 and TRBJ2-3, with a weak D call TRBD2 (6 bases). The germline V and J ends were trimmed by 2 bases and 2 bases, with 15 bases remaining between them. This CDR3 has 16 residues. Germline CDR1 SGHRS, CDR2 YFSETQ. The CDR3 DNA reads as TGCGCCAGCAGCTTCAGATCTAGCGAGACCACAGATACGCAGTATTTT. Translated, it gives CASSFRSSETTDTQYF.

The J gene is TRBJ1-6, the V gene TRBV28, with a possible D match to TRBD1 (6 bases). The CDR3 spans 13 residues. The V gene's germline CDR1 is MDHEN and CDR2 SYDVKM. V shed 5 bases and J shed 10 bases, with 12 bases lying between them. The chain's CDR3 is CASSRGGMSPLHF. The CDR3 DNA follows: TGTGCCAGCAGTCGAGGGGGGATGTCACCCCTCCACTTT.

About this clone: Other DNA sequences in this specimen translate into the identical CDR3. The chain couples TRBV28 to TRBJ1-1, with D perhaps matching TRBD1 (6 bases). Trimming left V 6 bases short and J 0 bases short, with 8 bases between. The CDR3 sequence is 13 residues long. Germline CDR1 is MDHEN and CDR2 is SYDVKM. The CDR3 spells CASSGQLNTEAFF. The CDR3 coding sequence is TGTGCCAGCAGCGGACAGTTGAACACTGAAGCTTTCTTT.

This chain connects TRBV11-3 to TRBJ1-4; 11 bases fit TRBD1. The CDR3 contains 18 residues. The ends lost 1 base at V and 4 bases at J; junction bases unmatched: 8. Germline CDR1 is SGHNT and CDR2 is YENEEA. As DNA, the CDR3 is TGTGCCAGCAGCTTAGTGCCGGGGACAGGGGGACTTAATGAAAAACTGTTTTTT. Translation gives CASSLVPGTGGLNEKLFF.

This clone was observed a few times. The chain has TRBV6-5 and TRBJ1-2, with D uncertain. CDR1 and CDR2 (germline): MNHEY, SVGAGI. V was pared by 5 bases and J by 2 bases, with 15 bases between. The CDR3 covers 15 residues. DNA of the CDR3: TGTGCCAGCAGTCGCCCCTCAACTGGAAACTATGGCTACACCTTC. It codes for CASSRPSTGNYGYTF.

The gene calls are TRBV7-9 and TRBJ1-2; D unclear. The CDR3 is 13 amino acids. The V gene lost 6 bases and the J gene lost 3 bases, with 11 bases spanning the gap. Germline assignment: CDR1 SEHNR and CDR2 FQNEAQ (reference sequence). CDR3 sequence reads: CASSHRVDYGYTF. The CDR3 DNA reads as TGTGCCAGCAGTCATAGGGTAGACTATGGCTACACCTTC.

V and J are TRBV5-1 and TRBJ1-3, with D maybe TRBD1 (6 bases). V lost 3 bases to trimming and J lost 8 bases, with 18 bases between them. The CDR3 extends over 15 amino acids. Germline V CDR1 and CDR2: SGHRS, YFSETQ. CDR3 sequence reads: CASSYQGQGKDTIYF. As DNA, the CDR3 is TGCGCCAGCAGCTACCAGGGACAAGGGAAGGACACCATATATTTT. The variable domain in full, completed from reference TRBV5-1 and TRBJ1-3, reads KAGVTQTPRYLIKTRGQQVTLSCSPISGHRSVSWYQQTPGQGLQFLFEYFSETQRNKGNFPGRFSGRQFSNSRSEMNVSTLELGDSALYLCASSYQGQGKDTIYFGEGSWLTVV.

The rearrangement uses TRBV29-1 and TRBJ1-3; D is unresolved. The CDR3 has 14 residues. The V gene's germline CDR1 is SQVTM and CDR2 ANQGSEA. Trimming shortened V by 0 bases and J by 0 bases, and 6 bases separated the two germline ends. The CDR3 reads CSVEEGNSGNTIYF. CDR3 sequence (DNA): TGCAGCGTTGAAGAGGGGAACTCTGGAAACACCATATATTTT.

This clone came up once. V usage is TRBV6-5 and J usage is TRBJ2-7; D uncertain. The germline CDR1 and CDR2 sequences are MNHEY and SVGAGI. Deletions cut 5 bases from V and 1 base from J, with 15 bases between. The CDR3 spans 15 residues. The chain's CDR3 is CASSTYSGRSYEQYF. In DNA form, the CDR3 reads TGTGCCAGCAGTACTTACTCCGGAAGGTCCTACGAGCAGTACTTC.

The rearrangement joins TRBV7-9 to TRBJ1-2; D call uncertain. Germline lookup yields CDR1 SEHNR and CDR2 FQNEAQ (reference sequence). Trimming pared 2 bases from V and 5 bases from J, leaving 12 bases between. This CDR3 has 14 residues. CDR3 amino acids: CASSLTAGLYGYTF. The CDR3 nucleotides read TGTGCCAGCAGCTTAACGGCCGGCTTATATGGCTACACCTTC.

The gene calls are TRBV28 and TRBJ1-3; D is unclear. V was trimmed by 3 bases and J by 0 bases, leaving 12 bases between them. CDR3 length equals 16 residues. CDR1 and CDR2 (germline): MDHEN, SYDVKM. This chain's CDR3 is CASSLPRENSGNTIYF. In nucleotides, the CDR3 is TGTGCCAGCAGTTTGCCGCGGGAAAACTCTGGAAACACCATATATTTT. The entire variable domain, with the rest obtained from reference TRBV28 and TRBJ1-3, is as follows: DVKVTQSSRYLVKRTGEKVFLECVQDMDHENMFWYRQDPGLGLRLIYFSYDVKMKEKGDIPEGYSVSREKKERFSLILESASTNQTSMYLCASSLPRENSGNTIYFGEGSWLTVV.

This chain links TRBV19 with TRBJ2-2, with TRBD1 matching over 7 bases. Losses at the gene ends were 6 bases for V and 0 bases for J; bases not matched to a gene: 4. The germline CDR1 and CDR2 sequences are LNHDA and SQIVND (reference sequence). The CDR3 totals 15 residues. This CDR3 reads CASRRQGANTGELFF. In DNA, the CDR3 is TGTGCCAGTAGGAGACAGGGAGCGAACACCGGGGAGCTGTTTTTT.

V usage is TRBV18 and J usage is TRBJ2-5; D is possibly TRBD2 (7 bases). The CDR3 length is 15 residues. Deletions cut 0 bases from V and 11 bases from J, with 19 bases between. Germline values: CDR1 KGHSH, CDR2 LQKENI. In nucleotides, the CDR3 is TGTGCCAGCTCACCACCGGGACTAAGCAAGGGGGAGCAGTACTTC. The encoded protein is CASSPPGLSKGEQYF. Using reference TRBV18 and TRBJ2-5 for the parts outside the CDR3, the full variable domain is NAGVMQNPRHLVRRRGQEARLRCSPMKGHSHVYWYRQLPEEGLKFMVYLQKENIIDESGMPKERFSAEFPKEGPSILRIQQVVRGDSAAYFCASSPPGLSKGEQYFGPGTRLLVL.